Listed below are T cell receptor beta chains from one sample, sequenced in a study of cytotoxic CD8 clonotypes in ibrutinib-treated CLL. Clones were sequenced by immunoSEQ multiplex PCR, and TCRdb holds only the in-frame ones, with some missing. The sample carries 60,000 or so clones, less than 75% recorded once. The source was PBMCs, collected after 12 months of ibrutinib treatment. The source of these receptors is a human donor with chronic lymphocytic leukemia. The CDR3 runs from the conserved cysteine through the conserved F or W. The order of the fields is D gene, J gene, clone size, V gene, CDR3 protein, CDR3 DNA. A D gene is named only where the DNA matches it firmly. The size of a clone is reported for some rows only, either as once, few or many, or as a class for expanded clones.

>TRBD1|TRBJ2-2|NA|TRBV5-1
CASRIETGVTGELFF
TGCGCCAGCAGGATTGAAACAGGGGTGACCGGGGAGCTGTTTTTT
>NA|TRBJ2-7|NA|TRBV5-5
CASSLGPPSYEQYF
TGTGCCAGCAGCTTAGGGCCGCCCTCCTACGAGCAGTACTTC
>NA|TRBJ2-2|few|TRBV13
CASSRTLAGELFF
TGTGCCAGCAGCCGAACCCTAGCCGGGGAGCTGTTTTTT
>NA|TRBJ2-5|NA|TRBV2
CASSFQETQYF
TGTGCCAGCAGTTTTCAAGAGACCCAGTACTTC
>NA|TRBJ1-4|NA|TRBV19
CASSEGRGQEKLFF
TGTGCCAGTAGTGAAGGTCGGGGGCAGGAAAAACTGTTTTTT
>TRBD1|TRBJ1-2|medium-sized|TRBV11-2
CASSPESDRYYGYTF
TGTGCCAGCAGCCCCGAATCGGACAGGTACTATGGCTACACCTTC
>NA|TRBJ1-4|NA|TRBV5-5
CASSPQPVVAKLFF
TGTGCCAGCAGCCCCCAACCTGTCGTGGCAAAACTGTTTTTT
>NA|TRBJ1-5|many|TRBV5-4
CASSLGGSQPQHF
TGTGCCAGCAGCTTGGGTGGCAGCCAGCCCCAGCATTTT
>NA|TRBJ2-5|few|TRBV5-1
CASSLDGTPHVTQYF
TGCGCCAGCAGCTTGGACGGGACCCCCCACGTGACCCAGTACTTC
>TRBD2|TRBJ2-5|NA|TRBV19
CASSMGTSPETQYF
TGTGCCAGTAGTATGGGGACTAGTCCAGAGACCCAGTACTTC
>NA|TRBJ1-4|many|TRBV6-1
CASRDGPNEKLFF
TGTGCCAGCAGGGACGGGCCTAATGAAAAACTGTTTTTT
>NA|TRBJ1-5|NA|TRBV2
CASSVLGAVQPQHF
TGTGCCAGCAGTGTTCTGGGGGCGGTACAGCCCCAGCATTTT
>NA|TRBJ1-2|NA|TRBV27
CASSLFGGIYGYTF
TGTGCCAGCAGTCTTTTCGGAGGCATATATGGCTACACCTTC
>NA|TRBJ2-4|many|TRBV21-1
CASYKAGNIQYF
TGTGCCAGCTACAAAGCGGGGAACATTCAGTACTTC
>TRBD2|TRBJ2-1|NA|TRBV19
CASQPARLALHNEQFF
TGTGCCAGTCAACCCGCCCGACTAGCGTTACACAATGAGCAGTTCTTC
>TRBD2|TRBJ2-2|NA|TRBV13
CASRIQTRGLAGMNTGELFF
TGTGCCAGCAGAATCCAAACCCGGGGACTAGCGGGGATGAACACCGGGGAGCTGTTTTTT
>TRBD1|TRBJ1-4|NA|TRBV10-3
CAISPEQGASTKLFF
TGTGCCATCAGCCCGGAGCAGGGGGCTTCCACAAAACTGTTTTTT
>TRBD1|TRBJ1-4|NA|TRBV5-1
CASSPRTGTPEKLFF
TGCGCCAGCAGCCCCCGGACAGGGACCCCTGAAAAACTGTTTTTT
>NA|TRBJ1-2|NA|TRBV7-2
CASSLAQGYGGYTF
TGTGCCAGCAGCTTAGCGCAGGGGTATGGTGGCTACACCTTC
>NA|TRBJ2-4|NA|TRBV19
CASSVTGPQNIQYF
TGTGCCAGTAGTGTGACAGGCCCACAAAACATTCAGTACTTC
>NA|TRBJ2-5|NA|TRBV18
CASSPRSLTKETQYF
TGTGCCAGCTCACCACGCTCACTGACTAAAGAGACCCAGTACTTC
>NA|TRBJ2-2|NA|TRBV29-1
CSVRWVVNTGELFF
TGCAGCGTCCGGTGGGTGGTGAACACCGGGGAGCTGTTTTTT
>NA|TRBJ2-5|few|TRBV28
CASTPLYAGETQYF
TGTGCCAGCACCCCTCTATACGCAGGGGAGACCCAGTACTTC
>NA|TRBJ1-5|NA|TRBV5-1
CASSQDHLQPQHF
TGCGCCAGCAGCCAGGACCATCTACAGCCCCAGCATTTT
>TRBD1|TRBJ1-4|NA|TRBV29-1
CSVQTGGSNEKLFF
TGCAGCGTCCAAACAGGGGGAAGTAATGAAAAACTGTTTTTT
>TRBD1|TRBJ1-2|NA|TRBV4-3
CASSQPGQGGMGYTF
TGCGCCAGCAGCCAGCCGGGACAGGGAGGAATGGGCTACACCTTC
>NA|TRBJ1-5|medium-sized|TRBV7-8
CASSFHAGINQPQHF
TGTGCCAGCAGCTTCCATGCAGGAATCAATCAGCCCCAGCATTTT
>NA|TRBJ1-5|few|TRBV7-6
CASSLKTESQPQHF
TGTGCCAGCAGCTTGAAGACAGAGTCTCAGCCCCAGCATTTT
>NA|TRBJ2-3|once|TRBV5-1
CASSLEVTSTDTQYF
TGCGCCAGCAGCCTGGAGGTTACTAGCACAGATACGCAGTATTTT
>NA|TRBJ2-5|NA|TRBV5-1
CASSPSGGQETQYF
TGCGCCAGCAGCCCCTCAGGGGGGCAAGAGACCCAGTACTTC
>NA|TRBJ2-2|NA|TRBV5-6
CASSTLPGANTGELFF
TGTGCCAGCAGCACTCTGCCGGGGGCGAACACCGGGGAGCTGTTTTTT
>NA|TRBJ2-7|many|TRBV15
CATSPNRVDYEQYF
TGTGCCACCAGCCCTAACAGGGTCGACTACGAGCAGTACTTC
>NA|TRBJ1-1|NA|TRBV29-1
CSVPWGATEAFF
TGCAGCGTGCCGTGGGGGGCTACTGAAGCTTTCTTT
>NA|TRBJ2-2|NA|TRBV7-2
CARGQNTGELFF
TGTGCGAGGGGACAGAACACCGGGGAGCTGTTTTTT
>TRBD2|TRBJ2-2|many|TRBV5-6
CASRLLASGGPRTGELFF
TGTGCCAGCAGGCTTCTGGCCTCGGGGGGGCCTCGGACCGGGGAGCTGTTTTTT
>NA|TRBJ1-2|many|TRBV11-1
CASSPRRLGGHGYTF
TGTGCCAGCAGCCCGCGACGCCTGGGAGGGCATGGCTACACCTTC
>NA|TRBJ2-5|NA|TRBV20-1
CSFSGGETQYF
TGCAGTTTTTCAGGGGGGGAGACCCAGTACTTC